Shown below are 15 T cell receptor beta chains from a single sample sequenced in a study of blood T cell repertoires in COVID-19. Here immunoSEQ multiplex PCR was the method, and the copy in TCRdb shows in-frame clones only, minus some. The table records 400,000 to 550,000 clones, nearly 90% of them present only once. Sample: PBMCs or T cells enriched from blood (not recorded which). These TCRs come from a woman aged 18-29 years with acute COVID-19.

The rearrangement uses TRBV4-1 and TRBJ1-2; no clear D gene. The CDR3 contains 15 residues. Germline CDR1 MGHRA, CDR2 YSYEKL. V shed 2 bases and J shed 4 bases, with 14 bases lying between them. DNA of the CDR3: TGCGCCAGCAGCCAACATGGACTTGAATTCTATGGCTACACCTTC. It codes for CASSQHGLEFYGYTF.

The V gene is TRBV30, the J gene TRBJ2-7; TRBD2 agrees at 10 bases. Trimming cost V 1 base and J 6 bases; bases outside gene matches: 3. There are 13 residues in the CDR3. Looked up from germline, CDR1 is GTSNPN and CDR2 is SVGIG (reference sequence). CDR3 in DNA: TGTGCCTGGAGTGGAGTAGCGGGAGGCGAGCAGTACTTC. This encodes CAWSGVAGGEQYF.

DNA for the CDR3: TGTGCCAGCAGCCGCGGACAGCAGAACTATGGCTACACCTTC. This codes for CASSRGQQNYGYTF. The V and J genes are TRBV25-1 and TRBJ1-2, with D perhaps TRBD1 (6 bases). The germline gives CDR1 MGHDK, CDR2 SYGVNS. The V end was cut by 6 bases, the J end by 2 bases, with 13 bases between. The CDR3 extends over 14 amino acids.

The table lists this clone with a count of one. This chain links TRBV11-2 with TRBJ1-1; TRBD1 aligns across 7 bases. The CDR3 loop spans 14 amino acids. Per the germline V gene, CDR1 is SGHAT and CDR2 is FQNNGV. J was trimmed by 1 base and V by 7 bases; bases with no gene match: 6. Here the CDR3 DNA reads TGTGCCAGCAACTGGTGGGACAGGAACACTGAAGCTTTCTTT. It specifies CASNWWDRNTEAFF.

This clone has just a few counts. This chain connects TRBV3-1 (or the pseudogene TRBV3-2) to TRBJ1-5; the D is unclear. CDR3 length equals 12 residues. Germline-derived CDR1 and CDR2 are LGHDT and YNNKEL (reference sequence). V lost 2 bases, J lost 6 bases, and 5 bases lay in between. CDR3 nucleotide sequence: TGTGCCAGCAGCCAAAGGAGTCAGCCCCAGCATTTT. Translation: CASSQRSQPQHF.

The rearrangement links TRBV15 to TRBJ1-1; D gene ambiguous. V lost 1 base and J lost 3, with 6 bases in between. Germline V gene data show CDR1 as LNHNV and CDR2 as YYDKDF (reference sequence). This CDR3 region has 13 residues. CDR3 sequence: CATSRVLDTEAFF. The DNA of the CDR3 is TGTGCCACCAGCAGAGTATTAGACACTGAAGCTTTCTTT.

This clone is a singleton in its sample. The chain combines TRBV5-4 with TRBJ1-1; D remains unclear. The CDR3 has 14 residues. Germline CDR1 is SGHNT and CDR2 is YYREEE (reference sequence). V was shortened by 3 bases and J by 1 base, with 10 bases between the two germline ends. CDR3 region: CASSSLVPNTEAFF. The CDR3 DNA reads as TGTGCCAGCAGCTCCCTAGTCCCGAACACTGAAGCTTTCTTT.

This sequence joins TRBV5-4 and TRBJ2-1; unclear D gene. The CDR3 spans 16 residues. Trimming took 3 bases from V and 4 from J, leaving 17 bases between them. The germline gives CDR1 SGHNT, CDR2 YYREEE (reference sequence). The CDR3: CASSSLDAEKYNEQFF. CDR3 nucleotide sequence: TGTGCCAGCAGCTCCCTCGATGCAGAAAAATACAATGAGCAGTTCTTC.

CDR3 nucleotides: TGTGCCAGCAGCCAACCCGACAGGGGAGAGCAGTACTTC. It codes for CASSQPDRGEQYF. This chain links TRBV11-2 with TRBJ2-7; TRBD1 agrees at 8 bases. The V and J ends lost 5 bases and 7 bases, in that order; junction bases with no gene match: 7. This CDR3 spans 13 amino acids. CDR1 is SGHAT, CDR2 FQNNGV, per germline. Drawing the rest from reference TRBV11-2 and TRBJ2-7, the complete variable domain is EAGVAQSPRYKIIEKRQSVAFWCNPISGHATLYWYQQILGQGPKLLIQFQNNGVVDDSQLPKDRFSAERLKGVDSTLKIQPAKLEDSAVYLCASSQPDRGEQYFGPGTRLTVT.

The CDR3: CAWRGSTFNTEAFF. CDR3 bases: TGTGCCTGGAGAGGATCGACATTTAACACTGAAGCTTTCTTT. V is TRBV30 and J is TRBJ1-1; D remains unclear. With 3 bases removed from V and 2 bases from J, the gap between germline ends came to 13 bases. The V gene's germline CDR1 is GTSNPN and CDR2 SVGIG (reference sequence). The CDR3 spans 14 residues. The full variable domain, in which reference TRBV30 and TRBJ1-1 provide the parts outside the CDR3, is SQTIHQWPATLVQPVGSPLSLECTVEGTSNPNLYWYRQAAGRGLQLLFYSVGIGQISSEVPQNLSASRPQDRQFILSSKKLLLSDSGFYLCAWRGSTFNTEAFFGQGTRLTVV.

Only a few counts were recorded for this clone. The chain joins TRBV19 to TRBJ1-3; maybe TRBD1 (5 bases). Germline V gene data show CDR1 as LNHDA and CDR2 as SQIVND (reference sequence). V lost 7 bases and J lost 2, with 15 bases in between. The CDR3 totals 15 residues. CDR3 amino acids: CASTSSDKTGNTIYF. The CDR3 bases are TGTGCCAGTACTTCTTCGGACAAGACTGGAAACACCATATATTTT.

This clone appeared once. The V gene is TRBV4-1, the J gene TRBJ2-5; weak D call: TRBD1 (5 bases). Trimming took 0 bases from V and 5 from J, leaving 13 bases between them. The CDR3 runs to 15 residues. CDR1 and CDR2 from the germline V gene are MGHRA and YSYEKL. The CDR3 DNA follows: TGCGCCAGCAGCCAAGATTTTAGGGGAAGGGAGACCCAGTACTTC. It specifies CASSQDFRGRETQYF.

The rearrangement uses TRBV5-1 and TRBJ1-2; tentatively, D is TRBD1 (6 bases). Trimming stripped 0 bases from V and 4 bases from J, with 10 bases between. Germline V CDR1 and CDR2: SGHRS, YFSETQ. The CDR3 extends over 14 amino acids. This chain's CDR3 is CASSLDTGIYGYTF. The DNA of the CDR3 is TGCGCCAGCAGCTTGGACACAGGGATCTATGGCTACACCTTC.

The V call is TRBV4-3, the J call TRBJ2-5; D possibly corresponds to TRBD1 (5 bases). Germline lookup yields CDR1 LGHNA and CDR2 YSLEER. The CDR3 has 15 residues. The V end lost 4 bases, the J end lost 1 base, and 13 bases lay between the germline ends. This chain's CDR3 is CASSLRYDSQETQYF. The CDR3 DNA follows: TGCGCCAGCAGCCTAAGATACGACAGCCAAGAGACCCAGTACTTC.

This clone has a single count. The rearrangement joins TRBV6-5 to TRBJ2-3, with 11 bases aligning to TRBD2. The germline V gene has CDR1 MNHEY and CDR2 SVGAGI. V was pared by 7 bases and J by 5 bases, with 5 bases of the junction left unmatched. The CDR3 is 14 amino acids. Here the CDR3 reads CASITSGRVDTQYF. In nucleotides, the CDR3 is TGTGCCAGCATAACTAGCGGGAGAGTAGATACGCAGTATTTT.